These 3 T cell receptor beta chains originate from one sample sequenced in a study of molecular identifiers for immune sequencing clone quantification. TCRdb fed the PCR reads into MiXCR, producing one record per CDR3 protein. The repertoire consists of approximately 100,000 distinct CDR3 sequences, with 36% occurring once and the leading ten covering 4% to 4.5%. The sample comprised naive CD8+ T cells from blood, with Jurkat cell RNA spiked in. As to subset: FACS-sorted CD8+CD4-CCR7+CD45RA+ naive T cells. Receptor source: a human donor in good health. Some libraries in this study had Jurkat cell RNA spiked in.

Points on this clonotype: The germline gene is not matched at one end of the junction; a read error may be the cause. The V gene is TRBV28, the J gene TRBJ1-5, with D unresolved. This CDR3 has 15 residues. Germline values: CDR1 MDHEN, CDR2 SYDVKM. The CDR3 DNA reads TGTGCCAGCAGTTTCGCGGCCCCCGAGGACCAGCCCCAGCTTTTT. It translates to CASSFAAPEDQPQLF.

There are a few counts of this clonotype. This chain connects TRBV6-1 to TRBJ2-3; 9 positions agree with TRBD2. The V gene's germline CDR1 is MNHNS and CDR2 SASEGT. The CDR3 runs to 15 residues. The junction had 2 bases not matched to a gene; V was cut back by 4 bases and J by 0 bases. The CDR3 here is CASSASGASTDTQYF. Here the CDR3 DNA reads TGTGCCAGCAGTGCTAGCGGGGCTAGCACAGATACGCAGTATTTT.

In this sample, this clonotype turned up many times. The chain joins TRBV6-5 to TRBJ2-5; no clear D. This CDR3 has 14 amino acids. Germline CDR1 reads MNHEY; CDR2 reads SVGAGI. The V and J ends lost 5 bases and 0 bases respectively, with 10 bases between them. The CDR3 nucleotides are TGTGCCAGCAGTCAGAAGATATACCAAGAGACCCAGTACTTC. Residues: CASSQKIYQETQYF.